One sample yielded the 5 T cell receptor beta chains listed below, sequenced in a study of blood T cell repertoires in COVID-19. Some clones are missing from TCRdb's copy, which holds only in-frame ones; the method was immunoSEQ multiplex PCR. The sample holds around 230,000 clones, roughly 87% seen once. What was sequenced was PBMCs or T cells enriched from blood (not recorded which). These receptors were collected from a man aged 18-30 years with acute COVID-19.

The chain couples TRBV29-1 to TRBJ2-3; 10 nucleotides line up with TRBD2. The germline V gene encodes CDR1 SQVTM and CDR2 ANQGSEA. The V and J ends lost 3 bases and 4 bases, in that order; junction bases with no gene match: 4. CDR3 length equals 14 residues. The CDR3 DNA follows: TGCAGCGTTGAGGCAGCGGGAGGGCCAGATACGCAGTATTTT. Residues: CSVEAAGGPDTQYF.

This chain links TRBV28 with TRBJ1-3; 8 positions match TRBD1. V shed 6 bases, J shed 2 bases, and the junction held 12 bases outside the gene matches. CDR1 MDHEN and CDR2 SYDVKM come from the germline V gene. The length of the CDR3 is 17 residues. The CDR3 region has the DNA TGTGCCAGCAGCTATCTAGCCAGGGGGCTTACTGGAAACACCATATATTTT. Encoded protein: CASSYLARGLTGNTIYF.

The CDR3 loop reads CATSRDQPGNNQPQHF. The CDR3 DNA follows: TGTGCCACCAGCAGAGATCAGCCGGGTAATAATCAGCCCCAGCATTTT. This chain uses TRBV15 with TRBJ1-5; D uncertain. Trimming took off 0 bases at V and 4 bases at J, with 13 bases between the two ends. This CDR3 contains 16 residues. CDR1 LNHNV and CDR2 YYDKDF come from the germline V gene (reference sequence).

The chain uses TRBV4-1 and TRBJ1-5, with D perhaps matching TRBD1 (5 bases). This CDR3 has 15 residues. Germline-derived CDR1 and CDR2 are MGHRA and YSYEKL. V was clipped by 1 base and J by 2 bases, with 9 bases between them. Here the CDR3 reads CASSQAWGGNQPQHF. The DNA for the CDR3 is TGCGCCAGCAGCCAAGCGTGGGGCGGCAATCAGCCCCAGCATTTT.

Comment on this clone: A much larger clone lies one base from this, so it may be a read error. This same CDR3 is encoded by further DNA sequences in the sample. The chain combines TRBV3-1 (or the pseudogene TRBV3-2) with TRBJ2-2; D may be TRBD2 (6 bases). Trimming left V 4 bases short and J 1 base short, with 10 bases between. CDR1 and CDR2 (germline): LGHDT, YNNKEL (reference sequence). The CDR3 runs 15 residues. DNA of the CDR3: TGTGCCAGCAGCCCCTCCGGGGGGAACACCGGGGAGCTGTTTTTT. The encoded protein is CASSPSGGNTGELFF.